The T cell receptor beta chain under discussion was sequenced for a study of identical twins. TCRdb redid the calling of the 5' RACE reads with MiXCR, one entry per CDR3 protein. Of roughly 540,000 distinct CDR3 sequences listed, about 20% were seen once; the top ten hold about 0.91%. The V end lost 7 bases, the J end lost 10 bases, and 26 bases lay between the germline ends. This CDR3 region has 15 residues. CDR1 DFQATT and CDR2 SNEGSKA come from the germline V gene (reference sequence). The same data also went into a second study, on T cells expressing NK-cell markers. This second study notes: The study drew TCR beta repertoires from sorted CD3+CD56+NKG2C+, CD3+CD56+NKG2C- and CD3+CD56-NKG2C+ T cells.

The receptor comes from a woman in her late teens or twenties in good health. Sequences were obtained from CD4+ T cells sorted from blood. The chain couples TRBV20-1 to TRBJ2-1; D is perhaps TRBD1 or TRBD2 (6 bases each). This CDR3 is CSVPGANTFSSEQFF. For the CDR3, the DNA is TGCAGTGTCCCGGGGGCCAATACTTTTTCCTCGGAGCAGTTCTTC.